This T cell receptor (beta chain) was sequenced during a study of cytomegalovirus exposure and HLA in healthy donors. The V and J ends lost 8 bases and 5 bases respectively, with 16 bases between them. The CDR3 contains 14 residues. Germline loops: CDR1 MGHRA, CDR2 YSYEKL. Concerning this clone: Its antigen is currently unknown.

PCR used 60 Vbeta primers and 13 Jbeta primers. Assay: immunoSEQ multiplex PCR; the TCRdb copy retains only in-frame clones and omits some. The top ten hold roughly 4.5% of the sample, which has more than 110,000 clones, around 85% seen once. Study-level points and caveats: It was shown in a later analysis that HLA-associated TCR beta chains were more clonally expanded than other, equally common chains.

The chain uses TRBV4-1 and TRBJ1-5; D might be TRBD1 (6 bases). The sequence was obtained from a man aged 40-49 years in good health and CMV-seropositive. Sequenced sample: PBMCs. CDR3 residues: CASSPGQRHQPQHF. The CDR3 nucleotides are TGCGCCAGCTCACCAGGACAGCGGCATCAGCCCCAGCATTTT.